These 7 T cell receptor beta chains were sequenced from one sample in a study of T cell clonality in common variable immunodeficiency. Generated by immunoSEQ multiplex PCR, the TCRdb table keeps only in-frame clones and is missing some. The sample has 30,000 to 40,000 clones, none seen only once. The sequencing sample was made of peripheral blood mononuclear cells. The receptors come from a person aged 18 to 75 in good health.

This clone was counted ten times or more. The CDR3 loop reads CASSSRDLYGYTF. The part of the CDR3 DNA that was read is TGTGCCAGCAGCTCCAGGGATCTCTATGGC. The J gene is TRBJ1-2, the V gene TRBV5-4; D may be TRBD1 (5 bases). Sequencing ends 3 residues short of the CDR3 end; the germline J gene provides the rest. Germline V gene sequence: CDR1 SGHNT, CDR2 YYREEE (reference sequence). V gave up 3 bases and J gave up 4 bases, with 10 bases separating them. The CDR3 contains 13 residues.

About this clone: The CDR3 goes on 3 residues after the read ends, and that part is filled in from the germline J gene. The chain combines TRBV7-8 with TRBJ1-2, with D maybe TRBD1 (6 bases). Trimming removed 2 bases at V and 3 bases at J, with 16 bases between. CDR1 SGHVS and CDR2 FQNEAQ come from the germline V gene. This CDR3 comprises 16 residues. The sequenced part of the CDR3 DNA is TGTGCCAGCAGCTTAAGGGGGGGATGGGTCGACTATGGC. Its translation: CASSLRGGWVDYG. Given in full, the CDR3 is CASSLRGGWVDYGYTF.

In this sample, this clone turned up many times. The read stops 3 residues short of the end of the CDR3; the missing end is completed from the germline J gene. The V call is TRBV5-1, the J call TRBJ1-2; 10 nucleotides match TRBD1. With V trimmed by 4 bases and J by 5 bases, 8 bases remained unmatched. Germline V gene lookup returns CDR1 SGHRS and CDR2 YFSETQ. This CDR3 spans 15 amino acids. CDR3: CASSPGTGALYGYTF. The CDR3 bases that were read are TGCGCCAGCAGCCCCGGGACAGGGGCGCTATATGGC.

This clone appeared a few times. The CDR3 end is not reached by the read, which stops 3 residues before it; the germline J gene fills it in. V and J are TRBV5-1 and TRBJ2-3, with D perhaps TRBD1 (5 bases). CDR1 and CDR2 from the germline V gene are SGHRS and YFSETQ. This CDR3 is 15 amino acids long. V lost 0 bases and J lost 4, with 12 bases in between. CDR3: CASSLDGAGSDTQYF. The CDR3 DNA, read in part, is TGCGCCAGCAGCTTGGATGGGGCAGGTTCAGATACG.

Many counts were recorded for this clone. The sequence runs out 3 residues before the end of the CDR3; the remainder is reconstructed from the germline J gene. The chain links TRBV30 to TRBJ2-5; maybe TRBD2 (5 bases). The V gene lost 0 bases and the J gene lost 6 bases, with 14 bases spanning the gap. There are 14 residues in the CDR3. Germline V gene sequence: CDR1 GTSNPN, CDR2 SVGIG (reference sequence). The CDR3 protein is CAWSVLVSAKTQYF. CDR3 bases read: TGTGCCTGGAGTGTACTAGTCAGCGCGAAGACC.

Remarks on this clone: The sequenced fragment ends 3 residues before the CDR3 boundary, so the rest is inferred from the germline J gene. The chain uses TRBV7-3 and TRBJ2-7; 10 positions match TRBD2. CDR1 and CDR2 (germline): SGHTA, FQGTGA. Trimming took 2 bases from V and 5 from J; bases not matched to a gene: 3. The CDR3 contains 14 residues. CDR3 in amino acids: CASSLELAGDEQYF. Partial CDR3 DNA: TGTGCCAGCAGCTTAGAGCTAGCGGGAGACGAG.

This clone showed up many times. The CDR3 is cut off 3 residues early in the read; its end comes from the germline J gene. The chain is built from TRBV18 and TRBJ1-2; no firm D call. This CDR3 has 14 amino acids. V was pared by 0 bases and J by 2 bases, with 7 bases between. CDR1 KGHSH and CDR2 LQKENI come from the germline V gene. The DNA read from the CDR3 is TGTGCCAGCTCACCACCTGAACAGAACTATGGC. Residues: CASSPPEQNYG. The entire CDR3 protein is CASSPPEQNYGYTF.